The next 14 T cell receptor beta chains were all read from a single sample in a study of blood T cell repertoires in COVID-19. Repertoires were generated with immunoSEQ multiplex PCR, while TCRdb's copy carries only in-frame clones and drops some. The data hold roughly 220,000 clones, with 80% to 90% observed a single time. The sequenced sample consisted of PBMCs or T cells enriched from blood (not recorded which). The source of these receptors is a woman aged 40 to 49 with acute COVID-19.

The sample holds a few counts of this clone. The chain links TRBV19 to TRBJ2-2; TRBD1 agrees at 8 bases. The CDR3 contains 17 residues. With 7 bases clipped from V and 4 bases from J, the junction kept 14 bases outside the gene matches. CDR1 is LNHDA and CDR2 is SQIVND in the germline V gene (reference sequence). The CDR3 loop reads CASTLQTGALSTGELFF. Here the CDR3 DNA reads TGTGCCAGTACTCTCCAGACAGGGGCCTTGAGCACCGGGGAGCTGTTTTTT.

This clone was recorded once. J is TRBJ2-7 and V is TRBV19, with a weak D call TRBD1 (5 bases). Germline V gives CDR1 LNHDA, CDR2 SQIVND (reference sequence). The ends were cut back, 2 bases at V and 2 bases at J, with 13 bases in the middle. The CDR3 runs to 15 residues. The CDR3 bases are TGTGCCAGTAGTATATATTGGGGCAGCCCCTACGAGCAGTACTTC. Residues: CASSIYWGSPYEQYF.

The rearrangement uses TRBV4-1 and TRBJ2-2; 9 bases are a match to TRBD2. The CDR3 has 16 residues. Germline V gives CDR1 MGHRA, CDR2 YSYEKL. Trimming cost V 5 bases and J 0 bases; bases outside gene matches: 4. CDR3 residues: CASSGREGANTGELFF. The CDR3 DNA reads TGCGCCAGCAGCGGGCGGGAGGGAGCGAACACCGGGGAGCTGTTTTTT.

This chain uses TRBV19 with TRBJ1-2, with D possibly being TRBD1 (5 bases). Germline CDR1 and CDR2: LNHDA and SQIVND (reference sequence). This CDR3 has 14 residues. V shed 8 bases and J shed 6 bases, with 19 bases lying between them. The chain's CDR3 is CASSTPALRDGYTF. The CDR3 bases are TGTGCCAGTTCTACACCTGCCCTCAGGGATGGCTACACCTTC. The variable domain in full, with the rest retrieved from reference TRBV19 and TRBJ1-2, is DGGITQSPKYLFRKEGQNVTLSCEQNLNHDAMYWYRQDPGQGLRLIYYSQIVNDFQKGDIAEGYSVSREKKESFPLTVTSAQKNPTAFYLCASSTPALRDGYTFGSGTRLTVV.

V gene TRBV7-3 combines with J gene TRBJ2-2, with D uncertain. Germline lookup yields CDR1 SGHTA and CDR2 FQGTGA. This CDR3 region has 18 residues. V dropped 0 bases and J dropped 4 bases, with 18 bases sitting between them. CDR3 nucleotide sequence: TGTGCCAGCAGCTTAACCGCGGTGTGGTACCTCTTCACCGGGGAGCTGTTTTTT. This sequence encodes CASSLTAVWYLFTGELFF.

This chain joins TRBV2 and TRBJ2-1; a weak D match, TRBD1 (6 bases). V was trimmed by 6 bases and J by 8 bases, leaving 11 bases between them. The germline V gene encodes CDR1 SNHLY and CDR2 FYNNEI. This CDR3 comprises 12 residues. The CDR3, as DNA: TGTGCCAGCAGAAGGGGGACCCATGAGCAGTTCTTC. The encoded protein is CASRRGTHEQFF.

This chain uses TRBV19 with TRBJ2-1, with TRBD2 matching over 11 bases. CDR1 LNHDA and CDR2 SQIVND come from the germline V gene (reference sequence). There are 15 residues in the CDR3. V lost 5 bases to trimming and J lost 4 bases; unmatched junction nucleotides: 4. In DNA form, the CDR3 reads TGTGCCAGTAGTTGGCTAGCGGGAGGTTACAATGAGCAGTTCTTC. It yields the protein CASSWLAGGYNEQFF.

V usage is TRBV29-1 and J usage is TRBJ1-2, with 7 nucleotides matching TRBD1. The CDR3 is 13 residues long. The germline CDR1 and CDR2 sequences are SQVTM and ANQGSEA. V was clipped by 1 base and J by 6 bases; unmatched bases: 5. This chain's CDR3 is CSVEGGQSHGYTF. The CDR3 nucleotides read TGCAGCGTTGAAGGGGGACAGTCTCATGGCTACACCTTC.

The CDR3 reads CASSYQGSASTEAFF. The DNA for the CDR3 is TGTGCCAGCAGTTACCAGGGCAGTGCGAGCACTGAAGCTTTCTTT. The rearrangement links TRBV6-6 to TRBJ1-1; tentative D call: TRBD1 (5 bases). CDR1 MNHNY and CDR2 SVGAGI come from the germline V gene (reference sequence). The length of the CDR3 is 15 residues. Trimming stripped 2 bases from V and 4 bases from J, with 14 bases between.

The chain joins TRBV28 to TRBJ2-2, with 7 bases aligning to TRBD1. Looked up from germline, CDR1 is MDHEN and CDR2 is SYDVKM. The CDR3 runs 15 residues. With V trimmed by 7 bases and J by 2 bases, 7 bases remained unmatched. CDR3 sequence reads: CASTLGQTNTGELFF. The CDR3 DNA is TGTGCCAGCACCCTGGGACAGACCAACACCGGGGAGCTGTTTTTT.

The rearrangement joins TRBV6-5 to TRBJ2-7; D is perhaps TRBD1 (6 bases). The CDR3 runs to 15 residues. Per germline, CDR1 MNHEY and CDR2 SVGAGI. The V gene lost 2 bases and the J gene lost 3 bases, with 14 bases spanning the gap. In DNA form, the CDR3 reads TGTGCCAGCAGTTACGACAGGAACCCCATCTACGAGCAGTACTTC. Translation gives CASSYDRNPIYEQYF.

The chain employs TRBV30 and TRBJ2-1; tentative D call: TRBD1 (6 bases). CDR1 GTSNPN and CDR2 SVGIG come from the germline V gene (reference sequence). V dropped 5 bases and J dropped 6 bases, with 14 bases sitting between them. This CDR3 has 13 amino acids. The CDR3 region has the DNA TGTGCCTGGGAAGACAGGAACCGCAATGAGCAGTTCTTC. Its translation is CAWEDRNRNEQFF.

The CDR3 nucleotides are TGTGCCAGCAGCTTGGGGGACAGGGGCTCTGGAAACACCATATATTTT. Translating gives CASSLGDRGSGNTIYF. The chain employs TRBV13 and TRBJ1-3; 10 bases agree with TRBD1. In germline, CDR1 is PRHDT, CDR2 FYEKMQ (reference sequence). The V gene end was trimmed by 3 bases and the J gene end by 0 bases; junction bases not matched to a gene: 2. The CDR3 extends over 16 amino acids.

This rearrangement joins TRBV3-1 (or the pseudogene TRBV3-2) to TRBJ2-7, with D possibly matching TRBD2 (6 bases). With 0 bases removed from V and 4 bases from J, the gap between germline ends came to 16 bases. The CDR3 covers 16 residues. CDR1 is LGHDT and CDR2 is YNNKEL in the germline V gene (reference sequence). CDR3 sequence (DNA): TGTGCCAGCAGCCAAGATCCGGGCGGGGAAGGGTACGAGCAGTACTTC. Residues: CASSQDPGGEGYEQYF.